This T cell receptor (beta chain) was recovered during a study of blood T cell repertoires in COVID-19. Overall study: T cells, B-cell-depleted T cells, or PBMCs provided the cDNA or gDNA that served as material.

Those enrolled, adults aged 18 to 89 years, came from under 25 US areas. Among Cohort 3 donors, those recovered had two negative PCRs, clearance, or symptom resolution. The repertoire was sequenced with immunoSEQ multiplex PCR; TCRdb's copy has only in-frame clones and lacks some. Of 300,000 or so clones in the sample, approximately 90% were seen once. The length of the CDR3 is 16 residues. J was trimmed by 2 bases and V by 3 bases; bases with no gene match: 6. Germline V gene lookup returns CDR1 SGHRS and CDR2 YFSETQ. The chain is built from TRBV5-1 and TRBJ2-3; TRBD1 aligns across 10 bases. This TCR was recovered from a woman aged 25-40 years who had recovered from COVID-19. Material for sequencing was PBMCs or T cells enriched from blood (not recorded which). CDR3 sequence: CASSSGTGVFTDTQYF. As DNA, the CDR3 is TGCGCCAGCAGCTCGGGGACAGGGGTTTTCACAGATACGCAGTATTTT.